A single T cell receptor beta chain is shown here with its context. Libraries were prepared by immunoSEQ multiplex PCR; TCRdb keeps only in-frame clonotypes and omits some of them. Of under 250,000 clones listed, roughly 85% are singletons. These data originate in a study of blood T cell repertoires in COVID-19. The overall study: There were acute and convalescent COVID-19 samples, and they came from the United States, Italy and Spain.

This CDR3 has 12 residues. V lost 3 bases, J lost 10 bases, and 10 bases lay in between. Germline values: CDR1 SEHNR, CDR2 FQNEAQ (reference sequence). J is TRBJ2-1 and V is TRBV7-9; a possible D gene is TRBD2 (5 bases). This TCR derives from a man between 45 and 60 years old who had recovered from COVID-19. The sample taken for sequencing was peripheral blood. The CDR3 region has the DNA TGTGCCAGCAGCTTGGACTCCGCCGAGCAGTTCTTC. Translated: CASSLDSAEQFF.